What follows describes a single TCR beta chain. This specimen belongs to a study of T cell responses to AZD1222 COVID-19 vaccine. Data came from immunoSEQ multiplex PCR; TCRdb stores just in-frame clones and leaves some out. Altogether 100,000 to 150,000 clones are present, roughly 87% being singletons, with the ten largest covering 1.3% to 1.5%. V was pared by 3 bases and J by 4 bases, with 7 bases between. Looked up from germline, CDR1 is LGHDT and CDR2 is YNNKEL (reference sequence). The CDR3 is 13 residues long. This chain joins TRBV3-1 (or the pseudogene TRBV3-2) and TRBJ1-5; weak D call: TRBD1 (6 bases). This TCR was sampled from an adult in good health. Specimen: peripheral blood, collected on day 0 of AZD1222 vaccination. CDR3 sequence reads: CASSQGANQPQHF. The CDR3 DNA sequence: TGTGCCAGCAGCCAGGGGGCAAATCAGCCCCAGCATTTT.